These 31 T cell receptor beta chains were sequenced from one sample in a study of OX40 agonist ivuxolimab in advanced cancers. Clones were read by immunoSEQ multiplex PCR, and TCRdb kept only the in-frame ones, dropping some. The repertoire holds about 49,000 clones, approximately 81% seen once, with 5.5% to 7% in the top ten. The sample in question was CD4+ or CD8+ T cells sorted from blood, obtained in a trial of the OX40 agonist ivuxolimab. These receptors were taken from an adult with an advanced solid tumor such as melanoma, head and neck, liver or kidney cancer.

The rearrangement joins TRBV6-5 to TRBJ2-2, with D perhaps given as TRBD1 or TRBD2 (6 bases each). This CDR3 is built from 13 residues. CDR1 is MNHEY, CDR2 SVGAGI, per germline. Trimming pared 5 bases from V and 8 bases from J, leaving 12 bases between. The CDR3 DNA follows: TGTGCCAGCAGTCCCTCGGGGGCTGGGGAGCTGTTTTTT. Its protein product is CASSPSGAGELFF.

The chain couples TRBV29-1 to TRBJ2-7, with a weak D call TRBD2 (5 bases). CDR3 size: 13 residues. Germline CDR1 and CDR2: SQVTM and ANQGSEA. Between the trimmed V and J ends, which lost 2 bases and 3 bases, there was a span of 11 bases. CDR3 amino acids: CSVESGEGYEQYF. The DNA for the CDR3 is TGCAGCGTTGAATCCGGGGAAGGCTACGAGCAGTACTTC.

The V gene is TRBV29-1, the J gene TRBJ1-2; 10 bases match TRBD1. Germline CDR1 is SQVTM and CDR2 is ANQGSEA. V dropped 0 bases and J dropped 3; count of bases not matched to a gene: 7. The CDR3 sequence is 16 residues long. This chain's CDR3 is CSVEEDRGQDYYGYTF. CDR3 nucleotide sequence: TGCAGCGTTGAAGAAGACAGGGGGCAGGATTACTATGGCTACACCTTC. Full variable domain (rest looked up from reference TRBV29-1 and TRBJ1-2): SAVISQKPSRDICQRGTSLTIQCQVDSQVTMMFWYRQQPGQSLTLIATANQGSEATYESGFVIDKFPISRPNLTFSTLTVSNMSPEDSSIYLCSVEEDRGQDYYGYTFGSGTRLTVV.

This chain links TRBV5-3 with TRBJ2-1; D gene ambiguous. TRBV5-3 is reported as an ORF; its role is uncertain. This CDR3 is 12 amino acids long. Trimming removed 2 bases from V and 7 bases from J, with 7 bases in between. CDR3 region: CARSLPKNEQFF. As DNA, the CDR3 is TGTGCCAGAAGCTTACCCAAAAATGAGCAGTTCTTC.

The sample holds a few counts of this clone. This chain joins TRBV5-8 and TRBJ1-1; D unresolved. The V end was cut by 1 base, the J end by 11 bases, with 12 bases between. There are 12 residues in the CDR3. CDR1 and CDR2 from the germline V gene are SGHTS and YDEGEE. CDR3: CASSLYEERAFF. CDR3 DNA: TGTGCCAGCAGCTTGTATGAGGAGAGGGCTTTCTTT. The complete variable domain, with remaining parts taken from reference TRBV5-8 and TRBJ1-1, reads EAGVTQSPTHLIKTRGQQATLRCSPISGHTSVYWYQQALGLGLQFLLWYDEGEERNRGNFPPRFSGRQFPNYSSELNVNALELEDSALYLCASSLYEERAFFGQGTRLTVV.

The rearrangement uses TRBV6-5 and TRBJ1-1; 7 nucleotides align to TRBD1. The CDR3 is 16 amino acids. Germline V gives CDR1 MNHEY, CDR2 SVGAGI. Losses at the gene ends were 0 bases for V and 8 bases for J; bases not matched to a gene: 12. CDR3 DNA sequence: TGTGCCAGCAGTTACTCCGCAGGACAGGAGCTTTTCGAAGCTTTCTTT. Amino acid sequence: CASSYSAGQELFEAFF.

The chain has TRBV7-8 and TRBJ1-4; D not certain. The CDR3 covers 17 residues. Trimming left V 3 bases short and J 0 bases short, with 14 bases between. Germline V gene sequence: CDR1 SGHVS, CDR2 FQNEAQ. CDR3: CASSFTGRGTTNEKLFF. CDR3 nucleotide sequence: TGTGCCAGCAGCTTCACGGGCCGCGGGACAACTAATGAAAAACTGTTTTTT.

This CDR3 reads CASSPDRYNSPLHF. CDR3 DNA sequence: TGTGCCAGCAGTCCAGACCGGTATAATTCACCCCTCCACTTT. The rearrangement links TRBV13 to TRBJ1-6; D not certain. CDR1 and CDR2 (germline): PRHDT, FYEKMQ (reference sequence). CDR3 length equals 14 residues. Trimming shortened V by 6 bases and J by 4 bases, and 10 bases separated the two germline ends.

This CDR3 reads CASSLGRWDTGELFF. For the CDR3, the DNA is TGCGCCAGCAGCCTGGGCCGTTGGGACACCGGGGAGCTGTTTTTT. V is TRBV4-3 and J is TRBJ2-2; D unclear. The CDR3 totals 15 residues. V gave up 4 bases and J gave up 3 bases, with 12 bases separating them. CDR1 LGHNA and CDR2 YSLEER come from the germline V gene.

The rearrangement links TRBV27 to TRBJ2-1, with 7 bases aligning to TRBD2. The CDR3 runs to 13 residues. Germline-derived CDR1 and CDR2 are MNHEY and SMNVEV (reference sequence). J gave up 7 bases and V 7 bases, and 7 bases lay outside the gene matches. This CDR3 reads CASTLGGLNEQFF. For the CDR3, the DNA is TGTGCCAGCACCTTGGGAGGGTTAAATGAGCAGTTCTTC.

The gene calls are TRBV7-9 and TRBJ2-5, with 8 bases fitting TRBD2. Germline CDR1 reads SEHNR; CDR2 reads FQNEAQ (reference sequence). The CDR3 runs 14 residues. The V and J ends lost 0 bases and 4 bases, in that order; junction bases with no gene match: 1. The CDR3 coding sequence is TGTGCCAGCAGCTTAGCCGGGAGGGGAGAGACCCAGTACTTC. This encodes CASSLAGRGETQYF.

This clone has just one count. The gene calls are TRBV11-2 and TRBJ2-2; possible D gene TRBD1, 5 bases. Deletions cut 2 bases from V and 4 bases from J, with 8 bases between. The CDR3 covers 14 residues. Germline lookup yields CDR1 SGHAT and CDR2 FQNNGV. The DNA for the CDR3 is TGTGCCAGCAGCTTAACAGGACCCACCGGGGAGCTGTTTTTT. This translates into CASSLTGPTGELFF.

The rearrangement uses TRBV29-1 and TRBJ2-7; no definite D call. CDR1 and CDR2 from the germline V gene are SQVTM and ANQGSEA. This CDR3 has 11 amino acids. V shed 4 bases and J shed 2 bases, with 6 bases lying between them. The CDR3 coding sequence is TGCAGCGTTGCGGGCCCCTACGAGCAGTACTTC. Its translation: CSVAGPYEQYF.

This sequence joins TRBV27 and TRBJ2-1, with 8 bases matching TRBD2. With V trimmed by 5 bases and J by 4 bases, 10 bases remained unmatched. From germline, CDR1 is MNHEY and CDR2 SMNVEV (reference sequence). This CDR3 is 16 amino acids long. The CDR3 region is CASSPHSSGGYNEQFF. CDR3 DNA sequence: TGTGCCAGCAGTCCTCACTCCAGCGGGGGATACAATGAGCAGTTCTTC.

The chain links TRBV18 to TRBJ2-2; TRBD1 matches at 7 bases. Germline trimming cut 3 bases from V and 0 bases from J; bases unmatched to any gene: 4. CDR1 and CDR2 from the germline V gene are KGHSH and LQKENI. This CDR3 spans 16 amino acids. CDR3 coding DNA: TGTGCCAGCTCACCTCAAGGACAGGCGAACACCGGGGAGCTGTTTTTT. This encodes CASSPQGQANTGELFF.

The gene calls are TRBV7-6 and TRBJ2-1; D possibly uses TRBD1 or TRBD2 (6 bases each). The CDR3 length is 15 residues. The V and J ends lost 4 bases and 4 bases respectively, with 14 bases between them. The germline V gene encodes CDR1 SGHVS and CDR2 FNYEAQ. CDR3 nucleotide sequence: TGTGCCAGCAGCTGGAGGGGGTCATCGTACAATGAGCAGTTCTTC. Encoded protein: CASSWRGSSYNEQFF.

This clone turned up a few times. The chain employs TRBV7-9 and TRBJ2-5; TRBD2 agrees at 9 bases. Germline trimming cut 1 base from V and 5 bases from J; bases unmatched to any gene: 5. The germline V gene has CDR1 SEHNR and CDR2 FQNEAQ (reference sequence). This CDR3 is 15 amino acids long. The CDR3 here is CASSLGGGARETQYF. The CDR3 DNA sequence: TGTGCCAGCAGCTTAGGCGGGGGGGCCCGGGAGACCCAGTACTTC.

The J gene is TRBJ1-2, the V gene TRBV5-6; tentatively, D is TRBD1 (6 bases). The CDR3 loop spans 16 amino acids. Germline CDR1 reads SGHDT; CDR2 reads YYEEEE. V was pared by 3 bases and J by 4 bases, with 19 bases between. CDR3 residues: CASSWGTQDSFYGYTF. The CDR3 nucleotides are TGTGCCAGCAGCTGGGGGACGCAGGACAGCTTCTATGGCTACACCTTC.

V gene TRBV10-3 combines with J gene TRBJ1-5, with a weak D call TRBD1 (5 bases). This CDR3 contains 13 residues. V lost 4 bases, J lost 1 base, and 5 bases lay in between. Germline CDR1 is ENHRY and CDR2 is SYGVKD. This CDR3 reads CAISGDSNQPQHF. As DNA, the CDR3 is TGTGCCATCAGTGGGGACAGCAATCAGCCCCAGCATTTT.

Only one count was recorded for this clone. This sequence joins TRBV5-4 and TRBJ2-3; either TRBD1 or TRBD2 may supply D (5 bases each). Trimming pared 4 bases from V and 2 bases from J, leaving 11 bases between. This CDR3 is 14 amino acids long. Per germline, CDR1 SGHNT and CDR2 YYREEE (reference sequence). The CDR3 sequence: CASSPQGPTDTQYF. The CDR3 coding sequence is TGTGCCAGCAGCCCTCAGGGACCCACAGATACGCAGTATTTT.

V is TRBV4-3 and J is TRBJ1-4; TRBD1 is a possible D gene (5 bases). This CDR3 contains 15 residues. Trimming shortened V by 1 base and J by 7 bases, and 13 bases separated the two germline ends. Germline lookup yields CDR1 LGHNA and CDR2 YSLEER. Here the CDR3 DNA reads TGCGCCAGCAGCCAAGGGGGCGGACGGAGTGAAAAACTGTTTTTT. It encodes CASSQGGGRSEKLFF.

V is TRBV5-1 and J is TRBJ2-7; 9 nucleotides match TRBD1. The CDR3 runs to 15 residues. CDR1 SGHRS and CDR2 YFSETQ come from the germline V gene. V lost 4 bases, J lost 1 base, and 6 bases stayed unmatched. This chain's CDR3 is CASSPGQGRSYEQYF. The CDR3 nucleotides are TGCGCCAGCAGCCCTGGACAGGGGCGATCCTACGAGCAGTACTTC. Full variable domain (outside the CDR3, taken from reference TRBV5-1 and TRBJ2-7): KAGVTQTPRYLIKTRGQQVTLSCSPISGHRSVSWYQQTPGQGLQFLFEYFSETQRNKGNFPGRFSGRQFSNSRSEMNVSTLELGDSALYLCASSPGQGRSYEQYFGPGTRLTVT.

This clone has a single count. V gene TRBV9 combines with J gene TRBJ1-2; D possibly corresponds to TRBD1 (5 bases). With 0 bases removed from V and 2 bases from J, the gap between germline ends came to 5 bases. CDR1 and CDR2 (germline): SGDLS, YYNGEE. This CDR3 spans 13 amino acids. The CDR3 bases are TGTGCCAGCAGCGTAGGACAGAACTATGGCTACACCTTC. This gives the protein CASSVGQNYGYTF.

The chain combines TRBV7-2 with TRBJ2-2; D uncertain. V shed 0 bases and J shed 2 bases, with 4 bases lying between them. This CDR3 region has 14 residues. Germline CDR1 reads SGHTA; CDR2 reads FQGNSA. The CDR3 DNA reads TGTGCCAGCAGCTTAGCAGAAAACACCGGGGAGCTGTTTTTT. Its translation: CASSLAENTGELFF. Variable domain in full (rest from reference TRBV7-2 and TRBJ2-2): GAGVSQSPSNKVTEKGKDVELRCDPISGHTALYWYRQSLGQGLEFLIYFQGNSAPDKSGLPSDRFSAERTGGSVSTLTIQRTQQEDSAVYLCASSLAENTGELFFGEGSRLTVL.

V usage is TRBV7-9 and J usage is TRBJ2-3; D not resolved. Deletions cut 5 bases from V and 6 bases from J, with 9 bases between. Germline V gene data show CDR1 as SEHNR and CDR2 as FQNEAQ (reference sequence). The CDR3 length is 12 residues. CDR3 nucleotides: TGTGCCAGCAGCCTCATGGAGGATACGCAGTATTTT. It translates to CASSLMEDTQYF.

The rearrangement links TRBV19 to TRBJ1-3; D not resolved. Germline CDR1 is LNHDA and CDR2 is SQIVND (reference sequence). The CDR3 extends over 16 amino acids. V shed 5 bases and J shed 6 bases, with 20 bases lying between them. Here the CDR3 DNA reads TGTGCCAGTAGTTCCTACCTCTCAGGAAAACAAAACACCATATATTTT. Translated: CASSSYLSGKQNTIYF.

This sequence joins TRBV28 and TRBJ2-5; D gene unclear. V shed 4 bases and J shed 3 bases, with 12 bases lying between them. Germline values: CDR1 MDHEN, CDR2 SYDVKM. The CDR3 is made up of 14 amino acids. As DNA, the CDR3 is TGTGCCAGCAGTTCTCTAGTAAGGGAAGAGACCCAGTACTTC. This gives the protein CASSSLVREETQYF.

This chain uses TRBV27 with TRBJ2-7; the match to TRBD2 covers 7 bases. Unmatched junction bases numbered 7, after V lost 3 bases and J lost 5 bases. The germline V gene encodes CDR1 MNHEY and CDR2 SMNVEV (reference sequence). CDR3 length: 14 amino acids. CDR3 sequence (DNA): TGTGCCAGCAGTTTCGGAGGGAGGGGTAACGAGCAGTACTTC. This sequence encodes CASSFGGRGNEQYF.

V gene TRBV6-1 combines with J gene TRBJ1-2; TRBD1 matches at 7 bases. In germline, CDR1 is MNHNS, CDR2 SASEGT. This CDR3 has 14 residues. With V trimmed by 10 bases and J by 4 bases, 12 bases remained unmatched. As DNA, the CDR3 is TGTGCCATCACCCCAGGGGGAGGAGGCTATGGCTACACCTTC. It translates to CAITPGGGGYGYTF.

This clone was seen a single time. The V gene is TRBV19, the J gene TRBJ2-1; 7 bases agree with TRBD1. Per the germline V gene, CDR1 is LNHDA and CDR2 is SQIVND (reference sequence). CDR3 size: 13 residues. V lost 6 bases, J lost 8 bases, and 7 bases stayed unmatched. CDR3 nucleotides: TGTGCCAGTAGCGACTCAGGGGGTTATGAGCAGTTCTTC. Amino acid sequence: CASSDSGGYEQFF.

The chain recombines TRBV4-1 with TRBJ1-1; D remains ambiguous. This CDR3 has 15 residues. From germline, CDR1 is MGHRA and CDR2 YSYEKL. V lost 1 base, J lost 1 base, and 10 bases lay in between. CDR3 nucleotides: TGCGCCAGCAGCCAAGTTCCAGAATCGAACACTGAAGCTTTCTTT. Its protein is CASSQVPESNTEAFF.